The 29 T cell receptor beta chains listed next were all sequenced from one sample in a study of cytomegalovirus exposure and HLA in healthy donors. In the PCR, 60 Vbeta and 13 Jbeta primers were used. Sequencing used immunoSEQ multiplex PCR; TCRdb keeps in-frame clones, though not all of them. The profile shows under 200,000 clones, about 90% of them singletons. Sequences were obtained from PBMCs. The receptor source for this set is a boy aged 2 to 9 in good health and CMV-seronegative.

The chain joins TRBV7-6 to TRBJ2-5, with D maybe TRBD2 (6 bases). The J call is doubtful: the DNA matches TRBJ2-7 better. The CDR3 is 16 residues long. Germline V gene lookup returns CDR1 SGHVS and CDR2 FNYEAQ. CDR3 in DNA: TGTGCCAGCAGCTTAGCTAGCCGCGCGGGGCGCTACGAGCAGTACTTC. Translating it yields CASSLASRAGRYEQYF.

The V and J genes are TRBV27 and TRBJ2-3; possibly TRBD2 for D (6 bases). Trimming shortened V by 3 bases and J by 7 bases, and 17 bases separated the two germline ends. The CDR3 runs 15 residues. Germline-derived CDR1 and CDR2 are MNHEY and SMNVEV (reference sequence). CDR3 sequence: CASSFMGLSLNTQYF. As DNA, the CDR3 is TGTGCCAGCAGTTTTATGGGACTCTCCTTAAATACGCAGTATTTT.

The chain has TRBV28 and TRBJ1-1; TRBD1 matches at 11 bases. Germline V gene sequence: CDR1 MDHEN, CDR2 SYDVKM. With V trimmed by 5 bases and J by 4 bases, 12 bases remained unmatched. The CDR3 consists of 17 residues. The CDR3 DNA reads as TGTGCCAGCAGTCCTACCCCACCCGGGACAGGGGGCACTGAAGCTTTCTTT. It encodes CASSPTPPGTGGTEAFF.

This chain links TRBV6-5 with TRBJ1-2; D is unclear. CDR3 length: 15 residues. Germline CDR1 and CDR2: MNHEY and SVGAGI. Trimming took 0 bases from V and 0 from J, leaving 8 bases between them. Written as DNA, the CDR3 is TGTGCCAGCAGTTACTCGAGTCACGCTAACTATGGCTACACCTTC. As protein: CASSYSSHANYGYTF.

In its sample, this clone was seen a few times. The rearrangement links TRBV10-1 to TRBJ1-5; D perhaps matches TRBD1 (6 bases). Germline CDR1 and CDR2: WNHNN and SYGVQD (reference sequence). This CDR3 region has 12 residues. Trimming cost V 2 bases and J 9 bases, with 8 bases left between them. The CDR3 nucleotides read TGCGCCAGCAGTGAGGTAGGGGGGCCCCAGCATTTT. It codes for CASSEVGGPQHF.

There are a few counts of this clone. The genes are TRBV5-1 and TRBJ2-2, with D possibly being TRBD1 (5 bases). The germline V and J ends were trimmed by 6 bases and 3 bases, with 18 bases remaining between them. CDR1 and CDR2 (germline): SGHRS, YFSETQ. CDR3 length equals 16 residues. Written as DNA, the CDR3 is TGCGCCAGCACCCGAGGCTTCACAGGTGACACCGGGGAGCTGTTTTTT. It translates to CASTRGFTGDTGELFF.

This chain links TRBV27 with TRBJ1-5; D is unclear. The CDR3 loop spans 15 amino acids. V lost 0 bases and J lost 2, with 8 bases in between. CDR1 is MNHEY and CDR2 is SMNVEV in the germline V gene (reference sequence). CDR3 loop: CASSLSTLGNQPQHF. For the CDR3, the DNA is TGTGCCAGCAGTTTATCGACTTTGGGCAATCAGCCCCAGCATTTT.

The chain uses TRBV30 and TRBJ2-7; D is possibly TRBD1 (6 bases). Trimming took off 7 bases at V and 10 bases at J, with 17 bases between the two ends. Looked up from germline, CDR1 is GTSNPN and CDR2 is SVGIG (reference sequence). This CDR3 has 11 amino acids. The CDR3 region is CASITGLYQYF. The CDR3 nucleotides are TGTGCCTCTATAACAGGGCTATATCAGTACTTC.

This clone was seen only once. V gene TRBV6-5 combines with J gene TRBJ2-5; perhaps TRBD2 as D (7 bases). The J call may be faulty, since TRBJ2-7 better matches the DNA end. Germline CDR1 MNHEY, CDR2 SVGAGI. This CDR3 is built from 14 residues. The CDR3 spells CASSEGGGGYEQYF. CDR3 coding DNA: TGTGCCAGCAGTGAGGGGGGAGGGGGATACGAGCAGTACTTC.

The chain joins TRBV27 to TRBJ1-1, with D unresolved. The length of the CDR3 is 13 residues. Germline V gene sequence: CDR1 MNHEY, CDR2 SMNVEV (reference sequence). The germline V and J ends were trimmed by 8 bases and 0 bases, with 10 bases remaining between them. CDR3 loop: CASERTMNTEAFF. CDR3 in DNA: TGTGCCAGCGAACGGACTATGAACACTGAAGCTTTCTTT.

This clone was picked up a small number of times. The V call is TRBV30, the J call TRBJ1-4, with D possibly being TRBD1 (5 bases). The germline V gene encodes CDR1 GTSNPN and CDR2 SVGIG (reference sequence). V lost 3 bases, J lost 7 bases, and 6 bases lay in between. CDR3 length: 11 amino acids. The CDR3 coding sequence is TGTGCCTGGAGCACAGGTGAAAAACTGTTTTTT. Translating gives CAWSTGEKLFF.

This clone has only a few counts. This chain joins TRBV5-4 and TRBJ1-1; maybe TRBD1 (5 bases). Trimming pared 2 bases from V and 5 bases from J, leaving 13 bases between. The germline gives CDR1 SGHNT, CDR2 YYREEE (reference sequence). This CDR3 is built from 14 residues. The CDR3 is CASSFREGRTEAFF. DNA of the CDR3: TGTGCCAGCAGCTTTCGGGAGGGGAGGACTGAAGCTTTCTTT.

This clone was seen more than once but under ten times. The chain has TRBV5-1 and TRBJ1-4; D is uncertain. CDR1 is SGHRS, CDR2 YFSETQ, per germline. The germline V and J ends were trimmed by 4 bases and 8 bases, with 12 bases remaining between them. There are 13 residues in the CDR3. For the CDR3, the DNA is TGCGCCAGCAGCGGGGTCGAGGGAGAAAAACTGTTTTTT. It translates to CASSGVEGEKLFF.

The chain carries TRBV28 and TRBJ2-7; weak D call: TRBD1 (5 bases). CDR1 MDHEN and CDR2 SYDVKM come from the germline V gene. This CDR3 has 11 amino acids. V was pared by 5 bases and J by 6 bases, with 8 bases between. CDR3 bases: TGTGCCAGCAGTGCAAGGGGCGAGCAGTACTTC. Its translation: CASSARGEQYF.

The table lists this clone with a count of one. CDR3 sequence: CASRRTGRGTEAFF. CDR3 nucleotide sequence: TGTGCCAGCAGGAGGACAGGGAGGGGCACTGAAGCTTTCTTT. This chain connects TRBV6-5 to TRBJ1-1; 8 bases align to TRBD1. The CDR3 length is 14 residues. Per the germline V gene, CDR1 is MNHEY and CDR2 is SVGAGI. Trimming removed 6 bases from V and 4 bases from J; junction bases left unmatched: 7.

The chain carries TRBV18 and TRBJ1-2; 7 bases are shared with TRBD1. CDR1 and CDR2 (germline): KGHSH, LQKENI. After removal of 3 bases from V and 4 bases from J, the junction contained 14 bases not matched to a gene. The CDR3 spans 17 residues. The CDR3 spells CASSPSRGRVRGYGYTF. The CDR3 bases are TGTGCCAGCTCACCCTCTAGGGGGCGAGTTCGCGGCTATGGCTACACCTTC.

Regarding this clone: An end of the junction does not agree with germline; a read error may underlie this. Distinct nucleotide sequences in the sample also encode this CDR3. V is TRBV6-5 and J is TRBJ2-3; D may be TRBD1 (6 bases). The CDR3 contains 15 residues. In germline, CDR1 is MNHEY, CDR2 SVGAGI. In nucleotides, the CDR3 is TGTGCCAGCGCCGACACAGGGTCTAGCACAGATACACAGTATTTT. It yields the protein CASADTGSSTDTQYF.

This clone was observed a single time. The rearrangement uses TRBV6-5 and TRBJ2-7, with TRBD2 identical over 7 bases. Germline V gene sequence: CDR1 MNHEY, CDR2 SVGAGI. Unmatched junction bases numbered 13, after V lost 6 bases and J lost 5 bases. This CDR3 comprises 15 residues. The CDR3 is CASSQLSGESDEQYF. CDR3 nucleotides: TGTGCCAGCAGCCAACTCAGCGGGGAGTCGGACGAGCAGTACTTC.

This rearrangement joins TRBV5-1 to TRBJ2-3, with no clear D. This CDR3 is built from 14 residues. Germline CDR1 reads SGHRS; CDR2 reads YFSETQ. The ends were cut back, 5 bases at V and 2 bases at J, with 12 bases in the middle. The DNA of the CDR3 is TGCGCCAGCAGGGTTAGCCTATACACAGATACGCAGTATTTT. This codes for CASRVSLYTDTQYF.

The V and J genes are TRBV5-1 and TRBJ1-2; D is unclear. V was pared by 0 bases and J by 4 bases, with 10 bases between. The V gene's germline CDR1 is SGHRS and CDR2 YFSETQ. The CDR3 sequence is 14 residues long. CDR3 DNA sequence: TGCGCCAGCAGCTTGGTCGGGGAGGCCTATGGCTACACCTTC. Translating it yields CASSLVGEAYGYTF.

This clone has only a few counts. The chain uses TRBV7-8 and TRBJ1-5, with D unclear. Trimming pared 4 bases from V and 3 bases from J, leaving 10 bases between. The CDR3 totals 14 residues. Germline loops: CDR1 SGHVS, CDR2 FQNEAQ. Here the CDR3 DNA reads TGTGCCAGCAGCTCCCTTTCCGTCAATCAGCCCCAGCATTTT. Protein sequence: CASSSLSVNQPQHF.

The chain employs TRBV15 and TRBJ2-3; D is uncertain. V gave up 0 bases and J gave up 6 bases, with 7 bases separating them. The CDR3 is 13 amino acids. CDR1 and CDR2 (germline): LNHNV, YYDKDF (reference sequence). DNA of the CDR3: TGTGCCACCAGCAGAGATATTGCGGATACGCAGTATTTT. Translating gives CATSRDIADTQYF.

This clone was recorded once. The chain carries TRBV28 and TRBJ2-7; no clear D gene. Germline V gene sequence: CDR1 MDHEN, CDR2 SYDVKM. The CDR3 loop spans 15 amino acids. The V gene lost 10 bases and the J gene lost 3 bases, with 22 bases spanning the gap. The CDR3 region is CATTTISGWVYEQYF. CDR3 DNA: TGTGCCACCACGACAATCTCCGGCTGGGTCTACGAGCAGTACTTC.

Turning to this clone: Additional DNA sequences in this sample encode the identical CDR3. CDR3 sequence: CASSFAGKSTDTQYF. The CDR3 DNA reads as TGCGCCAGCAGCTTTGCGGGAAAAAGCACAGATACGCAGTATTTT. This chain uses TRBV5-1 with TRBJ2-3; D might be TRBD2 (6 bases). Deletions cut 2 bases from V and 0 bases from J, with 10 bases between. The germline V gene has CDR1 SGHRS and CDR2 YFSETQ. The CDR3 totals 15 residues.

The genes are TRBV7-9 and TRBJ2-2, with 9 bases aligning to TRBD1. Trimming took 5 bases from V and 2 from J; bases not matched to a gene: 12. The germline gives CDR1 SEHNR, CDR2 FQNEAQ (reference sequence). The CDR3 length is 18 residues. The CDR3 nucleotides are TGTGCCAGCAGCCCAGTCCCCGGGACAGGGAAAAACACCGGGGAGCTGTTTTTT. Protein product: CASSPVPGTGKNTGELFF.

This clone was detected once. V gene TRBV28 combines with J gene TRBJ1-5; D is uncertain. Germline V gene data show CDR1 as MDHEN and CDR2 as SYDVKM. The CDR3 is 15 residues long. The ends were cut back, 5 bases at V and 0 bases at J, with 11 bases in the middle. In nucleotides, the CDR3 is TGTGCCAGCAGTCATCTTACAGCTAGCAATCAGCCCCAGCATTTT. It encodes CASSHLTASNQPQHF.

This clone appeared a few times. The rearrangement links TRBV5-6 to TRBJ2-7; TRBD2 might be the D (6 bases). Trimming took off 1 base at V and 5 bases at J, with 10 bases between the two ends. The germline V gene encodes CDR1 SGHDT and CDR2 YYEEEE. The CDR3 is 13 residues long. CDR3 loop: CASSLWGVDEQYF. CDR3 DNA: TGTGCCAGCAGCTTGTGGGGGGTAGACGAGCAGTACTTC.

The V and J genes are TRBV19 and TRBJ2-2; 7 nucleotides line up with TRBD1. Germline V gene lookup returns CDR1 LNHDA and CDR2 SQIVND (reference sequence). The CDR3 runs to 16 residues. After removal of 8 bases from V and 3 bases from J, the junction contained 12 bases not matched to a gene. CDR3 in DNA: TGTGCCAGTCGCGCGAGTGACAGGGCGGACACCGGGGAGCTGTTTTTT. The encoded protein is CASRASDRADTGELFF.

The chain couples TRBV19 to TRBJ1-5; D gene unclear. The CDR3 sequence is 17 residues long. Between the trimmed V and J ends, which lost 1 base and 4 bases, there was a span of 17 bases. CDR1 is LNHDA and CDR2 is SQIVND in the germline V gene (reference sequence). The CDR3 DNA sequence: TGTGCCAGTAGTATAGGCCAGGTTAGTGTCTCTAATCAGCCCCAGCATTTT. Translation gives CASSIGQVSVSNQPQHF.